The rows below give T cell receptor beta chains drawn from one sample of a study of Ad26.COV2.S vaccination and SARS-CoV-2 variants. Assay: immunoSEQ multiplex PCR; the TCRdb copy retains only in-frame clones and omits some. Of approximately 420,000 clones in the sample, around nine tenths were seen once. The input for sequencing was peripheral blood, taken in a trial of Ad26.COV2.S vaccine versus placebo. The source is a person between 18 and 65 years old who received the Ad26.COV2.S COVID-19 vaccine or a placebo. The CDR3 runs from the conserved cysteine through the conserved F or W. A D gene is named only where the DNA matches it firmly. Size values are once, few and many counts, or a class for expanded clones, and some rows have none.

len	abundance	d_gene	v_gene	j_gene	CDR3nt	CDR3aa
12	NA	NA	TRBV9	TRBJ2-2	TGTGCCAGCAGCGTAGTAACCGGGGAGCTGTTTTTT	CASSVVTGELFF
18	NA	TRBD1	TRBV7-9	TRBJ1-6	TGTGCCAGCAGCTTGGAGGGGACAGGTGTTTCCTATAATTCACCCCTCCACTTT	CASSLEGTGVSYNSPLHF
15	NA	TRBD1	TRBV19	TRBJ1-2	TGTGCCAGTAGTGCCGGGACAGGACCCAACTATGGCTACACCTTC	CASSAGTGPNYGYTF
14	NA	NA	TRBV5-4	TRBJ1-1	TGTGCCAGCAGCCAGGGGACAACGAACACTGAAGCTTTCTTT	CASSQGTTNTEAFF
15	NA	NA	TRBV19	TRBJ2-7	TGTGCCAGTAGTATAGCGGCAGGGACTCTCTACGAGCAGTACTTC	CASSIAAGTLYEQYF
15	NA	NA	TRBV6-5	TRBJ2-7	TGTGCCAGCAGTTACTCGAACAGGCTCTCCTACGAGCAGTACTTC	CASSYSNRLSYEQYF
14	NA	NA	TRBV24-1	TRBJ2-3	TGTGCCACCAGTGACCCGGCCCGGGCAGATACGCAGTATTTT	CATSDPARADTQYF
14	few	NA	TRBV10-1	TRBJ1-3	TGCGCCAGGAGCAGGGCAGCGATTTTAAACACCATATATTTT	CARSRAAILNTIYF
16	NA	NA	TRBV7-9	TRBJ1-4	TGTGCCAGCAGCGAGCAAGCCGGGACATGGAATGAAAAACTGTTTTTT	CASSEQAGTWNEKLFF
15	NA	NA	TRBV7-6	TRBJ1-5	TGTGCCAGCAGCTTATCGGGGGCAAGTAATCAGCCCCAGCATTTT	CASSLSGASNQPQHF
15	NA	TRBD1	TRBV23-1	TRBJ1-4	TGCGCCAGCAGTCAGGCGGGACAGGGAGGGGAAAAACTGTTTTTT	CASSQAGQGGEKLFF
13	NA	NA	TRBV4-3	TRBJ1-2	TGCGCCAGCAGCCAAGGCACTGGGGGAGGCTACACCTTC	CASSQGTGGGYTF
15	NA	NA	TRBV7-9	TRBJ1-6	TGTGCCAGCAGTCCTCAGTTTTCCTATAATTCACCCCTCCACTTT	CASSPQFSYNSPLHF
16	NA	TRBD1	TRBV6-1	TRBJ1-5	TGTGCCAGCAGTGACAAGACAGGGTATAGCAATCAGCCCCAGCATTTT	CASSDKTGYSNQPQHF
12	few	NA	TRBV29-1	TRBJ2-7	TGCAGCGTTGAATTCAGGGACTACGAGCAGTACTTC	CSVEFRDYEQYF
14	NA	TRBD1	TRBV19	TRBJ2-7	TGTGCCAGTAGTATTGGGACAGCTTCCTACGAGCAGTACTTC	CASSIGTASYEQYF
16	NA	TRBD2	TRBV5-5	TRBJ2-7	TGTGCCAGCGGCGGTGGGCTCGCGGGGGTTACCTACGAGCAGTACTTC	CASGGGLAGVTYEQYF
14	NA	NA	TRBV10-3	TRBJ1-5	TGTGCCATCAGGGACCGTGGAGCCAATCAGCCCCAGCATTTT	CAIRDRGANQPQHF
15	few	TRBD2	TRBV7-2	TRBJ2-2	TGTGCCAGCAGCTTAAACGGGGGGGCTGGCGGGGAGCTGTTTTTT	CASSLNGGAGGELFF
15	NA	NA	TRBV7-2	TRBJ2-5	TGTGCCAGCAGCTTAGGATCAACAAGTGGGGAGACCCAGTACTTC	CASSLGSTSGETQYF
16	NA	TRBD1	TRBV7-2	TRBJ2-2	TGTGCCAGCAGCTTACAGGGGGCAGGGGACACCGGGGAGCTGTTTTTT	CASSLQGAGDTGELFF
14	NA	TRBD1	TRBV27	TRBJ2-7	TGTGCCAGCAGTTTATCGGACAGGGGGAGGGAGCAGTACTTC	CASSLSDRGREQYF
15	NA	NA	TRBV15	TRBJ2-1	TGTGCCACCAGCAACATCCCATCCATACGGGACGAGCAGTTCTTC	CATSNIPSIRDEQFF
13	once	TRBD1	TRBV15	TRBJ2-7	TGTGGCTGCAGGGACAGCAGCTCCTACGAGCAGTACTTC	CGCRDSSSYEQYF
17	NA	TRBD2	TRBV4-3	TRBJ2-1	TGCGCCAGCAGCCAAATAAGCGGGGGGCCACTTTACAATGAGCAGTTCTTC	CASSQISGGPLYNEQFF
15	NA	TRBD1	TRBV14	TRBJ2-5	TGTGCCAGCAGCCCTCAGGACAGGGCCCAGGAGACCCAGTACTTC	CASSPQDRAQETQYF
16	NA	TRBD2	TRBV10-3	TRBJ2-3	TGTGCCATCAGTGAGTCGATCGGGGGGGCTGGAGATACGCAGTATTTT	CAISESIGGAGDTQYF
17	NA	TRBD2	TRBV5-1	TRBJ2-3	TGCGCCAGCAGCTTGTCCATCAGCGGGGGGGCCCAAGATACGCAGTATTTT	CASSLSISGGAQDTQYF
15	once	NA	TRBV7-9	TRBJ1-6	TGTGCCAGCAGCTTAAGCAGCTCCTATAATTCACCCCTCCACTTT	CASSLSSSYNSPLHF
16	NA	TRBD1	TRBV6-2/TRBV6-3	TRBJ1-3	TGTGCCAGCAGTCGGGACAGGGTGACAGCTGGAAACACCATATATTTT	CASSRDRVTAGNTIYF
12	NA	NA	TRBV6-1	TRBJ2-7	TGTGCCAGCAGTGAAGCAGCCGACGAGCAGTACTTC	CASSEAADEQYF
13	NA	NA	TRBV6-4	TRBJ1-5	TGTGCCAGCAGCCTCAGGAGCAATCAGCCCCAGCATTTT	CASSLRSNQPQHF
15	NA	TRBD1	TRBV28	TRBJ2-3	TGTGCCAGCAGTTTCGCAGGGGGCGTGGGAGATACGCAGTATTTT	CASSFAGGVGDTQYF
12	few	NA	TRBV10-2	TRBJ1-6	TGCGCCAGCAGGGAAGGGGGATCACCCCTCCACTTT	CASREGGSPLHF
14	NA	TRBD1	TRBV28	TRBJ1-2	TGTGCCAGCAGTCTGGCAGGGACAGAATATGGCTACACCTTC	CASSLAGTEYGYTF
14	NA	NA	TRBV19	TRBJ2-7	TGTGCCAGTAGTCTAACGGGCTCGAGGGGTGAGGAGTACTTC	CASSLTGSRGEEYF
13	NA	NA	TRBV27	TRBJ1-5	TGTGCCAGCAGTTGGAATAGCAATCAGCCCCAGCATTTT	CASSWNSNQPQHF
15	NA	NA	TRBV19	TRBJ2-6	TGTGCCAGTATGACAGGATTCTCTGGGGCCAACGTCCTGACTTTC	CASMTGFSGANVLTF
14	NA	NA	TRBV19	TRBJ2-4	TGTGCCAGTAGTCTCAGCTTAGCCAAAAACATTCAGTACTTC	CASSLSLAKNIQYF
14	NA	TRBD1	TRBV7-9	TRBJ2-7	TGTGCCAGCAGCTTTGAACAGGGGATCGACGAGCAGTACTTC	CASSFEQGIDEQYF
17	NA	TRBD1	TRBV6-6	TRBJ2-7	TGTGCCAGCAGTCTAACACCTCAGGGGACAGGGGGAGGCGAGCAGTACTTC	CASSLTPQGTGGGEQYF
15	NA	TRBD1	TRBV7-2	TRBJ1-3	TGTGCCAGCAGCTCGGACAGGGTCTCTGGAAACACCATATATTTT	CASSSDRVSGNTIYF
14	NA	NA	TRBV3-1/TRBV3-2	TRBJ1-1	TGTGCCAGCAATGAAGGGGCCTGGAACACTGAAGCTTTCTTT	CASNEGAWNTEAFF
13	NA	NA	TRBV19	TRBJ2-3	TGTGCCAGTAGTCCTCTCCTCACAGATACGCAGTATTTT	CASSPLLTDTQYF
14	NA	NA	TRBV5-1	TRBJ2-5	TGCGCCAGCAGCCTGACCGGGGGCAGGGAGACCCAGTACTTC	CASSLTGGRETQYF
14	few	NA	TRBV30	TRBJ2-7	TGTGCCTGGAGTGTATATGGGCCTAGGGACGAGCAGTACTTC	CAWSVYGPRDEQYF
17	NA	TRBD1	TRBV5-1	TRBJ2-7	TGCGCCAGCAGCTTGGAGGAAGAGGGGACAGGGACCTACGAGCAGTACTTC	CASSLEEEGTGTYEQYF
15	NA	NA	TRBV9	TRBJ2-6	TGTGCCAGCAGCGTAGGTCCCTCTGGGGCCAACGTCCTGACTTTC	CASSVGPSGANVLTF
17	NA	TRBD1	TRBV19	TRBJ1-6	TGTGCCAGTAGTATGGGACAGGCGGGACCCTATAATTCACCCCTCCACTTT	CASSMGQAGPYNSPLHF
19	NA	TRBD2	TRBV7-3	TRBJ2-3	TGTGCCAGCAGCCCTCAACTAGCGGGGGGGGTTCGTGGCACAGATACGCAGTATTTT	CASSPQLAGGVRGTDTQYF
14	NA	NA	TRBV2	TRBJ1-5	TGTGCCAGCAAGGAGGGATACAACAATCAGCCCCAGCATTTT	CASKEGYNNQPQHF
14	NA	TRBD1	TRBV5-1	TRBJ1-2	TGCGCCAGCAGCGCGGGAGACAGGGGGACTGGCTACACCTTC	CASSAGDRGTGYTF
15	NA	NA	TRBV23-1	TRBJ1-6	TGCGCCAGCAGTCATCAGGACAGTGAGAATTCACCCCTCCACTTT	CASSHQDSENSPLHF
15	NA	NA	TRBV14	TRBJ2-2	TGTGCCAGCAGCCAAGGTTTGCAGAGCACCGGGGAGCTGTTTTTT	CASSQGLQSTGELFF